This TCR beta chain was captured in a study of Ad26.COV2.S vaccination and SARS-CoV-2 variants. As for the study in general: Enrolled in COV1001, the donor was in the Ad26.COV2.S trial arm, which received the vaccine. Ad26.COV2.S was injected intramuscularly once or twice, 56 days apart.

Sequenced by immunoSEQ multiplex PCR; TCRdb stores in-frame clones only, minus some. The table lists under 550,000 clones, roughly 90% of them singletons. Treatment given: approximately 18 received Ad26.COV2.S at low or high dose, single or two shots; five or six received placebo; per-sample allocation not given. Sampling was done on day 63 after the first vaccine or placebo injection. This CDR3 contains 15 residues. Germline CDR1 reads LNHDA; CDR2 reads SQIVND (reference sequence). V gave up 1 base and J gave up 0 bases, with 6 bases separating them. Sequences were derived from peripheral blood, sampled in a trial of Ad26.COV2.S vaccine versus placebo. The J gene is TRBJ1-4, the V gene TRBV19; D ambiguous. This TCR came from a person aged 18-60 years who received the Ad26.COV2.S COVID-19 vaccine or a placebo. In nucleotides, the CDR3 is TGTGCCAGTAGTATAGGGGCGCCAACTAATGAAAAACTGTTTTTT. Its translation is CASSIGAPTNEKLFF.